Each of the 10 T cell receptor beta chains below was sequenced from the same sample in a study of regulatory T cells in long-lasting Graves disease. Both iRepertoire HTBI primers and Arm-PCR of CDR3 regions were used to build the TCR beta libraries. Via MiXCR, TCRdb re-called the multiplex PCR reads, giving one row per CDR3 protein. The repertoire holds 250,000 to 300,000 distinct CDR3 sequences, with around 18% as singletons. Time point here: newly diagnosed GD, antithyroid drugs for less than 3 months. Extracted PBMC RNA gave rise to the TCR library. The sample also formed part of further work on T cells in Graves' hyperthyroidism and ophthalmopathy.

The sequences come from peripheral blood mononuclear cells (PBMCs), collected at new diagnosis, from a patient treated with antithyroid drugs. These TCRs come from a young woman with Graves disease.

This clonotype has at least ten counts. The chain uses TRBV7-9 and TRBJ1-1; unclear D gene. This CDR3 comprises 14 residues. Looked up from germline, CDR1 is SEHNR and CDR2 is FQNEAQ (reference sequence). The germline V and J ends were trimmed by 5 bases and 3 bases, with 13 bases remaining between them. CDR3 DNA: TGTGCCAGCAGCCGGGCGGTCACAGACACTGAAGCTTTCTTT. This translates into CASSRAVTDTEAFF.

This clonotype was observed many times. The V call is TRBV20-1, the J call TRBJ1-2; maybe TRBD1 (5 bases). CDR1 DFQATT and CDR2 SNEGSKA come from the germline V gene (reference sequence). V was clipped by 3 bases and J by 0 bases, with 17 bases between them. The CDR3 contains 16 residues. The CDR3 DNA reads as TGCAGTGCTAGGGAACTTCACAGGTCCTCTAACTATGGCTACACCTTC. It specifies CSARELHRSSNYGYTF.

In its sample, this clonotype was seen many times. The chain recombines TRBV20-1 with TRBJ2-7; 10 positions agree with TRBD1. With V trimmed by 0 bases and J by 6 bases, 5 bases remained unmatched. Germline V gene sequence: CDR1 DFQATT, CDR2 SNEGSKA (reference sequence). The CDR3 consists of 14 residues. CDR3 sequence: CSAREGQGSAEQYF. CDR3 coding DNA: TGCAGTGCTAGAGAGGGACAGGGGTCGGCCGAGCAGTACTTC.

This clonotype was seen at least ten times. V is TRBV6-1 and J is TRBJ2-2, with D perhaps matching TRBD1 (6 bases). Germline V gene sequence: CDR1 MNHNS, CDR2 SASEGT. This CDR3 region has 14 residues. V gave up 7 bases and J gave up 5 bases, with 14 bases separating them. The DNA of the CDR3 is TGTGCCAGCAACCCAGGGGTGGAGACCGGGGAGCTGTTTTTT. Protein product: CASNPGVETGELFF.

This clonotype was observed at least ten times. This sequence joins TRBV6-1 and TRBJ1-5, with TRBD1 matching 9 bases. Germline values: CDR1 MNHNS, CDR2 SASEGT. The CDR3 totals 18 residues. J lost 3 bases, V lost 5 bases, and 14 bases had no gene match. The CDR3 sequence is CASSKGSWTGAANQPQHF. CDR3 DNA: TGTGCCAGCAGTAAGGGGTCCTGGACAGGGGCGGCCAATCAGCCCCAGCATTTT.

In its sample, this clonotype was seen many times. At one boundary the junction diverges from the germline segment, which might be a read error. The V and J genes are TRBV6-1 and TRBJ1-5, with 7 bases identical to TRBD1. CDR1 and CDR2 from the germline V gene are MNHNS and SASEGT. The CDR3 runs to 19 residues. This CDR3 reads CASSGPDRAKGISDQPQHF. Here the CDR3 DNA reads TGTGCCAGCAGTGGACCAGACAGGGCGAAGGGGATTAGCGATCAGCCCCAGCATTTT.

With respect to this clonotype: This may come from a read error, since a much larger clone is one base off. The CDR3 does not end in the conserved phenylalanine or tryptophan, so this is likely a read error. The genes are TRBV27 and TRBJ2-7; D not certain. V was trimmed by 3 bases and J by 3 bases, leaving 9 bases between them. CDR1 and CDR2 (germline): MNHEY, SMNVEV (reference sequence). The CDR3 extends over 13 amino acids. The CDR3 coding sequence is TGTGCCAGCAGTTTTCGGTCCCACTACGAGCAGTACCTC. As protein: CASSFRSHYEQYL.

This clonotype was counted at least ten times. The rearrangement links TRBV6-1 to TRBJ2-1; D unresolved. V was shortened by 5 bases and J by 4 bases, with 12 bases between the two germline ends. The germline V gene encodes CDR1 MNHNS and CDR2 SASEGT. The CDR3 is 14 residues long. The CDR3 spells CASSPLAPYNEQFF. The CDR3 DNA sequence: TGTGCCAGCAGTCCTTTGGCCCCTTACAATGAGCAGTTCTTC.

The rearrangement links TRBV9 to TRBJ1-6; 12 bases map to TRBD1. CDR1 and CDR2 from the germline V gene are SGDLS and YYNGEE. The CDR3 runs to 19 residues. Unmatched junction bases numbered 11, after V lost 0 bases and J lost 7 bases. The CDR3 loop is CASSVGSGQGASRNSPLHF. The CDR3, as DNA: TGTGCCAGCAGCGTAGGTTCGGGACAGGGGGCTTCTCGGAATTCACCCCTCCACTTT. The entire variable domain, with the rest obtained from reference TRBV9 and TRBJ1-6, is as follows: DSGVTQTPKHLITATGQRVTLRCSPRSGDLSVYWYQQSLDQGLQFLIQYYNGEERAKGNILERFSAQQFPDLHSELNLSSLELGDSALYFCASSVGSGQGASRNSPLHFGNGTRLTVT.

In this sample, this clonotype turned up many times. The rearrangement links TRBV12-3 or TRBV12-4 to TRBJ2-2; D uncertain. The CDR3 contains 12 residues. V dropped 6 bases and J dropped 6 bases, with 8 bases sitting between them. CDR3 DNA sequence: TGTGCCAGCAGCCGTGGATCCGGGGAGCTGTTTTTT. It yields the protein CASSRGSGELFF.